One and the same sample provided the 28 T cell receptor beta chains below, sequenced in a study of T cells after yellow fever vaccination. TCRdb ran MiXCR on the 5' RACE reads and lists one entry per CDR3 protein. The table has 200,000 to 300,000 distinct CDR3 sequences, around 6.7% seen once. The specimen comprised CD4+ T cells sorted from PBMCs, sampled on the day of the yellow fever booster vaccination. The source is a man in his thirties or forties who received the YFV17D yellow fever vaccine.

The V and J genes are TRBV10-3 and TRBJ2-3, with D perhaps TRBD2 (5 bases). This CDR3 spans 13 amino acids. The germline V and J ends were trimmed by 10 bases and 3 bases, with 14 bases remaining between them. Germline V gives CDR1 ENHRY, CDR2 SYGVKD. CDR3 sequence (DNA): TGTGCCACCGCGGGCGGGCAGACAGATACGCAGTATTTT. Encoded protein: CATAGGQTDTQYF.

This clonotype came up many times. The CDR3 nucleotides read TGCGCCAGCAGTCAGACTGGGACTAGCGGGAGTTCGTCCTACAATGAGCAGTTCTTC. The encoded protein is CASSQTGTSGSSSYNEQFF. The chain is built from TRBV23-1 and TRBJ2-1; TRBD2 matches 14 bases. TRBV23-1 is an open reading frame, and its role is uncertain. This CDR3 has 19 residues. Unmatched junction bases numbered 8, after V lost 3 bases and J lost 1 base.

There are many counts of this clonotype. This sequence joins TRBV5-1 and TRBJ2-5, with TRBD2 matching 7 bases. The ends lost 4 bases at V and 5 bases at J; junction bases unmatched: 8. CDR3 length: 14 amino acids. Germline V gene data show CDR1 as SGHRS and CDR2 as YFSETQ. This chain's CDR3 is CASSPWGGSETQYF. For the CDR3, the DNA is TGCGCCAGCAGCCCTTGGGGCGGGAGTGAGACCCAGTACTTC.

This clonotype was detected only a few times. This chain links TRBV12-3 or TRBV12-4 with TRBJ1-2, with TRBD1 matching over 8 bases. The CDR3 runs 15 residues. Germline trimming cut 5 bases from V and 5 bases from J; bases unmatched to any gene: 10. The CDR3 nucleotides are TGTGCCAGCAGTGCGGCCGGGACAGGACCTTATGGCTACACCTTC. Translated, it gives CASSAAGTGPYGYTF.

The rearrangement uses TRBV12-3 or TRBV12-4 and TRBJ1-1, with D tentatively TRBD1 (6 bases). Trimming shortened V by 5 bases and J by 1 base, and 14 bases separated the two germline ends. The CDR3 extends over 15 amino acids. The CDR3 nucleotides read TGTGCCAGCAGTCCTCTTGAGGGGGGGAACACTGAAGCTTTCTTT. Its translation: CASSPLEGGNTEAFF.

The rearrangement links TRBV28 to TRBJ2-3; 7 bases fit TRBD2. Germline V gene data show CDR1 as MDHEN and CDR2 as SYDVKM. Trimming removed 9 bases from V and 7 bases from J; junction bases left unmatched: 7. The CDR3 covers 12 residues. CDR3 bases: TGTGCCAGTGCGGGAGTGGCAAATACGCAGTATTTT. The encoded protein is CASAGVANTQYF.

The chain uses TRBV20-1 and TRBJ2-2, with 10 bases matching TRBD1. Trimming removed 0 bases from V and 5 bases from J; junction bases left unmatched: 6. CDR3 length equals 16 residues. Per germline, CDR1 DFQATT and CDR2 SNEGSKA (reference sequence). CDR3 nucleotide sequence: TGCAGTGCTAGAGATGGGGGACAGGGGAATACCGGGGAGCTGTTTTTT. Translating gives CSARDGGQGNTGELFF.

This clonotype showed up many times. The chain uses TRBV7-2 and TRBJ2-7; D tentatively reads TRBD1 or TRBD2 (6 bases each). V was cut by 5 bases and J by 2 bases, with 16 bases left in between. The CDR3 contains 15 residues. Germline values: CDR1 SGHTA, CDR2 FQGNSA. Written as DNA, the CDR3 is TGTGCCAGCAGCCCCGCGCCGGGGGCCACCTACGAGCAGTACTTC. Protein sequence: CASSPAPGATYEQYF.

This clonotype turned up a few times. V is TRBV7-2 and J is TRBJ1-5; D might be TRBD1 (5 bases). The CDR3 consists of 14 residues. Germline V lookup: CDR1 SGHTA, CDR2 FQGNSA. V lost 2 bases and J lost 5, with 10 bases in between. The CDR3 bases are TGTGCCAGCAGCTTACTCACACAGGATCAGCCCCAGCATTTT. Residues: CASSLLTQDQPQHF.

This clonotype occurred a few times. This sequence joins TRBV10-3 and TRBJ2-1; TRBD2 matches at 9 bases. In germline, CDR1 is ENHRY, CDR2 SYGVKD. The trim removed 3 bases at V and 9 bases at J, leaving 9 bases unmatched. CDR3 length: 15 amino acids. CDR3 sequence reads: CAISEGSGSVTEQFF. In DNA, the CDR3 is TGTGCCATCAGTGAAGGTAGCGGGAGTGTAACTGAGCAGTTCTTC.

V gene TRBV5-6 combines with J gene TRBJ2-1; no definite D call. The V gene lost 4 bases and the J gene lost 0 bases, with 14 bases spanning the gap. The CDR3 has 16 residues. Germline CDR1 is SGHDT and CDR2 is YYEEEE. The DNA of the CDR3 is TGTGCCAGCAGCCCCGAACGACTTTGCTCCTACAATGAGCAGTTCTTC. It translates to CASSPERLCSYNEQFF.

The rearrangement joins TRBV27 to TRBJ1-1; D is unclear. With 4 bases removed from V and 3 bases from J, the gap between germline ends came to 9 bases. CDR3 length: 13 residues. Germline V gene lookup returns CDR1 MNHEY and CDR2 SMNVEV (reference sequence). This chain's CDR3 is CASSSPGYTEAFF. The CDR3 nucleotides are TGTGCCAGCAGTTCGCCAGGATACACTGAAGCTTTCTTT.

V is TRBV5-1 and J is TRBJ2-5, with TRBD1 as a possible D gene (5 bases). The CDR3 loop spans 14 amino acids. The germline CDR1 and CDR2 sequences are SGHRS and YFSETQ. V lost 4 bases, J lost 1 base, and 11 bases lay in between. The CDR3 DNA follows: TGCGCCAGCAGCCTCGGACAAACCCAAGAGACCCAGTACTTC. Residues: CASSLGQTQETQYF.

This clonotype was picked up many times. CDR3 residues: CASSLGTGPTDTQYF. DNA of the CDR3: TGTGCCAGCAGCTTGGGTACTGGACCCACAGATACGCAGTATTTT. This chain joins TRBV7-9 and TRBJ2-3; D is unclear. The CDR3 sequence is 15 residues long. Trimming cost V 3 bases and J 2 bases, with 12 bases left between them. CDR1 and CDR2 (germline): SEHNR, FQNEAQ (reference sequence).

The V and J genes are TRBV6-2 or TRBV6-3 and TRBJ1-6; D ambiguous. The CDR3 totals 12 residues. The germline CDR1 and CDR2 sequences are MNHEY and SVGEGT. The V gene lost 8 bases and the J gene lost 7 bases, with 9 bases spanning the gap. The CDR3 is CASARPNSPLHF. In DNA form, the CDR3 reads TGTGCCAGCGCCAGGCCGAATTCACCCCTCCACTTT.

In DNA form, the CDR3 reads TGTGCCACCAGCAGAGACGTCGGGGCGGGTCAGCCCCAGCATTTT. It specifies CATSRDVGAGQPQHF. V is TRBV15 and J is TRBJ1-5, with D possibly being TRBD1 (5 bases). This CDR3 spans 15 amino acids. Germline-derived CDR1 and CDR2 are LNHNV and YYDKDF (reference sequence). The germline V and J ends were trimmed by 0 bases and 6 bases, with 12 bases remaining between them.

This clonotype has just a few counts. The rearrangement uses TRBV5-8 and TRBJ1-2; D ambiguous. Trimming stripped 1 base from V and 7 bases from J, with 5 bases between. Germline assignment: CDR1 SGHTS and CDR2 YDEGEE. The CDR3 sequence is 11 residues long. CDR3 region: CASSLTVGYTF. In DNA, the CDR3 is TGTGCCAGCAGCTTGACGGTTGGCTACACCTTC.

This clonotype was counted between two and nine times. The chain employs TRBV11-2 and TRBJ2-1; tentatively, D is TRBD1 (8 bases). V shed 2 bases and J shed 10 bases, with 27 bases lying between them. Looked up from germline, CDR1 is SGHAT and CDR2 is FQNNGV. The CDR3 has 18 amino acids. The CDR3 DNA sequence: TGTGCCAGCAGCTTAAGTATCGGTGGGGGGGACAGGTCCCGCGAGCAGTTCTTC. Residues: CASSLSIGGGDRSREQFF.

This clonotype was recorded at least ten times. The chain carries TRBV29-1 and TRBJ2-7; 13 bases map to TRBD2. CDR3 length equals 12 residues. CDR1 is SQVTM, CDR2 ANQGSEA, per germline. Trimming cost V 7 bases and J 7 bases; bases outside gene matches: 4. CDR3 amino acids: CSAGTSGVEQYF. Written as DNA, the CDR3 is TGCAGCGCCGGGACTAGCGGGGTAGAGCAGTACTTC.

The table lists this clonotype with many counts. The CDR3 region has the DNA TGTGCCAGCGAGGGGGCAGATACGCAGTATTTT. Translation: CASEGADTQYF. The chain has TRBV6-7 and TRBJ2-3, with D possibly TRBD1 on 6 matching bases. TRBV6-7 falls under the ORF class, with uncertain function. Trimming pared 8 bases from V and 4 bases from J, leaving 7 bases between. The CDR3 has 11 amino acids.

This clonotype was seen ten or more times. This sequence joins TRBV30 and TRBJ2-7; 9 bases agree with TRBD2. With 0 bases clipped from V and 3 bases from J, the junction kept 9 bases outside the gene matches. The CDR3 extends over 16 amino acids. Germline assignment: CDR1 GTSNPN and CDR2 SVGIG (reference sequence). The CDR3 loop is CAWSVRATSGNYEQYF. The CDR3 nucleotides are TGTGCCTGGAGTGTACGTGCGACTAGCGGAAACTACGAGCAGTACTTC.

V gene TRBV5-1 combines with J gene TRBJ2-1; 11 bases agree with TRBD2. V was pared by 4 bases and J by 4 bases, with 7 bases of the junction left unmatched. The CDR3 is 16 amino acids. CDR1 and CDR2 (germline): SGHRS, YFSETQ. The CDR3 DNA is TGCGCCAGCAGCCCGTTGACTAGCGGGGATTACAATGAGCAGTTCTTC. Amino acid sequence: CASSPLTSGDYNEQFF.

The table lists this clonotype with a count of one. This chain joins TRBV11-2 and TRBJ2-1; D unclear. This CDR3 is 15 amino acids long. V was trimmed by 3 bases and J by 2 bases, leaving 11 bases between them. CDR1 SGHAT and CDR2 FQNNGV come from the germline V gene. DNA for the CDR3: TGTGCCAGCAGCTTCCCAGGACCTGCCTACAATGAGCAGTTCTTC. Amino acid sequence: CASSFPGPAYNEQFF. Full variable domain (missing parts from reference TRBV11-2 and TRBJ2-1): EAGVAQSPRYKIIEKRQSVAFWCNPISGHATLYWYQQILGQGPKLLIQFQNNGVVDDSQLPKDRFSAERLKGVDSTLKIQPAKLEDSAVYLCASSFPGPAYNEQFFGPGTRLTVL.

This rearrangement joins TRBV3-1 to TRBJ2-2, with D tentatively TRBD2 (6 bases). V gave up 1 base and J gave up 1 base, with 13 bases separating them. The CDR3 runs to 17 residues. Germline V gene sequence: CDR1 LGHDT, CDR2 YNNKEL (reference sequence). The DNA for the CDR3 is TGTGCCAGCAGCCAAGGTACGGGACTTCTGAACACCGGGGAGCTGTTTTTT. This encodes CASSQGTGLLNTGELFF.

This clonotype was picked up many times. The chain recombines TRBV7-9 with TRBJ2-3; unclear D gene. The V end was cut by 0 bases, the J end by 4 bases, with 8 bases between. Germline-derived CDR1 and CDR2 are SEHNR and FQNEAQ (reference sequence). This CDR3 contains 14 residues. This CDR3 is CASSLATFPDTQYF. CDR3 DNA sequence: TGTGCCAGCAGCTTAGCGACTTTCCCAGATACGCAGTATTTT.

This clonotype was seen repeatedly, ten times or more. The chain recombines TRBV7-9 with TRBJ2-2; TRBD2 aligns across 7 bases. This CDR3 has 16 amino acids. Germline assignment: CDR1 SEHNR and CDR2 FQNEAQ (reference sequence). V gave up 2 bases and J gave up 4 bases; unmatched junction bases: 7. In DNA, the CDR3 is TGTGCCAGCAGCTTAAATCAGCGGGATAGCACCGGGGAGCTGTTTTTT. Translated, it gives CASSLNQRDSTGELFF.

This clonotype was observed at least ten times. The chain is built from TRBV10-3 and TRBJ2-7; tentative D call: TRBD1 (6 bases). V lost 5 bases and J lost 6, with 14 bases in between. CDR1 is ENHRY, CDR2 SYGVKD, per germline. The CDR3 has 13 residues. CDR3 amino acids: CAISTGSPGEQYF. The CDR3 DNA sequence: TGTGCCATCAGTACAGGGTCCCCGGGCGAGCAGTACTTC.

This clonotype was observed at least ten times. The chain is built from TRBV10-3 and TRBJ2-5, with TRBD2 matching 7 bases. The CDR3 is 14 amino acids. CDR1 is ENHRY, CDR2 SYGVKD, per germline. Unmatched junction bases numbered 5, after V lost 6 bases and J lost 1 base. The CDR3 DNA reads TGTGCCATCAGCCGACGGGGGGTCCAAGAGACCCAGTACTTC. Translating gives CAISRRGVQETQYF.